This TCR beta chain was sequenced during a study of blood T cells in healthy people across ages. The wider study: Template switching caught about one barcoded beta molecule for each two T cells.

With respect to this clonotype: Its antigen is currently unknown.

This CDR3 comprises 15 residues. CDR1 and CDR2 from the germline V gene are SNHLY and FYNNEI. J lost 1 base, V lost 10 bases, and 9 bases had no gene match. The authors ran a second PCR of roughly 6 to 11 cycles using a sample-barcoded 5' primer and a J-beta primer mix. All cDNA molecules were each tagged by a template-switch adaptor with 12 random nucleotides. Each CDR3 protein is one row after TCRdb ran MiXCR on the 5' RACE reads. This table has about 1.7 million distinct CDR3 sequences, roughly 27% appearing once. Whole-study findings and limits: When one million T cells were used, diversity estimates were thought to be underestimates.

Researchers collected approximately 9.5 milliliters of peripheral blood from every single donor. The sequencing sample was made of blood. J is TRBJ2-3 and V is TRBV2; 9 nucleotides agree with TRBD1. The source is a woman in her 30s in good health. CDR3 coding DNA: TGTGCCACCCAGGGCCGGACAGGGGGCACAGATACGCAGTATTTT. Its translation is CATQGRTGGTDTQYF.